A single sample is the source of the 27 T cell receptor beta chains below, sequenced in a study of metastatic and nonmetastatic thyroid tumors. TCRdb called clones again from the PCR reads with MiXCR. Of about 34,000 clones in the sample, 35% to 40% are singletons; the top ten hold roughly 20%. None of the patients had undergone any treatment ahead of thyroid surgery. The sample comprised tumor tissue. These receptors came from a female donor with papillary thyroid cancer or a benign thyroid nodule (not recorded which). Some clones in this sample may be carry-over from other donors' samples.

This rearrangement joins TRBV7-8 to TRBJ1-1, with TRBD1 matching over 8 bases. The CDR3 length is 15 residues. From germline, CDR1 is SGHVS and CDR2 FQNEAQ. The V and J ends lost 5 bases and 0 bases, in that order; junction bases with no gene match: 5. Here the CDR3 reads CASSDRQGLNTEAFF. The CDR3 DNA sequence: TGTGCCAGCAGCGACAGACAGGGGTTGAACACTGAAGCTTTCTTT.

This chain uses TRBV20-1 with TRBJ2-1; 10 nucleotides agree with TRBD2. The V segment lost 3 bases and the J segment 4 bases; nucleotides outside the gene matches: 3. CDR3 length equals 14 residues. Germline CDR1 and CDR2: DFQATT and SNEGSKA (reference sequence). This CDR3 reads CSARRAGGYNEQFF. CDR3 DNA sequence: TGCAGTGCTAGGAGAGCGGGAGGGTACAATGAGCAGTTCTTC.

The chain is built from TRBV7-8 and TRBJ1-2, with 7 nucleotides matching TRBD1. Germline trimming cut 1 base from V and 4 bases from J; bases unmatched to any gene: 9. CDR1 SGHVS and CDR2 FQNEAQ come from the germline V gene. The length of the CDR3 is 16 residues. The CDR3 bases are TGTGCCAGCAGCTTAGAAGAATCCGGGACAGTCTATGGCTACACCTTC. Amino acids: CASSLEESGTVYGYTF. Based on the CDR3 plus reference TRBV7-8 and TRBJ1-2, the full variable domain is GAGVSQSPRYKVAKRGQDVALRCDPISGHVSLFWYQQALGQGPEFLTYFQNEAQLDKSGLPSDRFFAERPEGSVSTLKIQRTQQEDSAVYLCASSLEESGTVYGYTFGSGTRLTVV.

The chain recombines TRBV5-1 with TRBJ1-2, with D possibly matching TRBD1 (6 bases). The germline V gene encodes CDR1 SGHRS and CDR2 YFSETQ. The CDR3 has 14 amino acids. V was cut by 3 bases and J by 0 bases, with 9 bases left in between. CDR3 loop: CASSSGTPNYGYTF. The CDR3 DNA reads as TGCGCCAGCAGCTCCGGGACACCTAACTATGGCTACACCTTC. The whole variable domain, filled in from reference TRBV5-1 and TRBJ1-2, reads KAGVTQTPRYLIKTRGQQVTLSCSPISGHRSVSWYQQTPGQGLQFLFEYFSETQRNKGNFPGRFSGRQFSNSRSEMNVSTLELGDSALYLCASSSGTPNYGYTFGSGTRLTVV.

The chain is built from TRBV15 and TRBJ2-7, with TRBD1 identical over 11 bases. CDR1 is LNHNV and CDR2 is YYDKDF in the germline V gene (reference sequence). Trimming took 3 bases from V and 2 from J; bases not matched to a gene: 3. The CDR3 consists of 15 residues. CDR3 bases: TGTGCCACCAGCAGTGGACAGGGGGCCCCCTACGAGCAGTACTTC. Encoded protein: CATSSGQGAPYEQYF.

This clone was observed a few times. The V and J genes are TRBV20-1 and TRBJ2-1; D is uncertain. The CDR3 contains 14 residues. V dropped 6 bases and J dropped 0 bases, with 12 bases sitting between them. CDR1 and CDR2 (germline): DFQATT, SNEGSKA (reference sequence). The CDR3 DNA follows: TGCAGTGCGAGCCGCTCGAGCTCCTACAATGAGCAGTTCTTC. Its translation: CSASRSSSYNEQFF.

This clone was counted a few times. The rearrangement uses TRBV19 and TRBJ2-5, with TRBD2 matching over 9 bases. CDR3 length: 16 amino acids. Per germline, CDR1 LNHDA and CDR2 SQIVND (reference sequence). J gave up 3 bases and V 5 bases, and 10 bases lay outside the gene matches. CDR3 sequence (DNA): TGTGCCAGTAGTGAGGGTAGCGGGAGTGGAGAAGAGACCCAGTACTTC. Amino acids: CASSEGSGSGEETQYF.

V usage is TRBV5-1 and J usage is TRBJ1-2, with D uncertain. The CDR3 runs to 14 residues. The V gene's germline CDR1 is SGHRS and CDR2 YFSETQ. The V end was cut by 0 bases, the J end by 4 bases, with 10 bases between. In nucleotides, the CDR3 is TGCGCCAGCAGCTTGGGGGAAATAGGCTATGGCTACACCTTC. Its translation is CASSLGEIGYGYTF.

The chain combines TRBV20-1 with TRBJ2-1, with TRBD2 identical over 7 bases. CDR1 and CDR2 from the germline V gene are DFQATT and SNEGSKA (reference sequence). The CDR3 has 13 residues. V gave up 5 bases and J gave up 7 bases; unmatched junction bases: 8. The CDR3 loop reads CSAVSPLANEQFF. In DNA form, the CDR3 reads TGCAGTGCTGTCTCTCCACTAGCGAATGAGCAGTTCTTC.

This clone was counted between two and nine times. The rearrangement joins TRBV6-2 or TRBV6-3 to TRBJ2-7, with TRBD2 identical over 11 bases. The trim removed 7 bases at V and 3 bases at J, leaving 11 bases unmatched. CDR1 and CDR2 (germline): MNHEY, SVGEGT. There are 16 residues in the CDR3. CDR3: CASIQAVAGGLYEQYF. The CDR3 DNA reads as TGTGCCAGCATTCAAGCGGTAGCGGGGGGGCTCTACGAGCAGTACTTC.

The sample holds one count of this clone. The chain couples TRBV11-2 to TRBJ2-7; 12 positions match TRBD2. The CDR3 runs 16 residues. Germline trimming cut 3 bases from V and 3 bases from J; bases unmatched to any gene: 6. Per germline, CDR1 SGHAT and CDR2 FQNNGV. The CDR3 protein is CASSFTSGRTYYEQYF. DNA for the CDR3: TGTGCCAGCAGCTTTACTAGCGGGAGGACTTACTACGAGCAGTACTTC.

The chain recombines TRBV11-3 with TRBJ2-5; 7 bases align to TRBD2. The ends lost 10 bases at V and 1 base at J; junction bases unmatched: 12. The CDR3 spans 15 residues. Germline assignment: CDR1 SGHNT and CDR2 YENEEA. The CDR3 nucleotides read TGTGCCACCTCACCCCGCGGGAGCGCCCAAGAGACCCAGTACTTC. Encoded protein: CATSPRGSAQETQYF.

Only a few counts were recorded for this clone. This chain connects TRBV5-6 to TRBJ2-7; D not certain. This CDR3 contains 15 residues. V lost 2 bases and J 4 bases, leaving 16 bases between the germline ends. Germline V gene sequence: CDR1 SGHDT, CDR2 YYEEEE. The CDR3 DNA reads as TGTGCCAGCAGCTTCGGACCGTTACCCTTTTACGAGCAGTACTTC. Amino acids: CASSFGPLPFYEQYF.

By frequency in the sample, this clone is medium-sized. The chain couples TRBV20-1 to TRBJ2-2, with 7 bases fitting TRBD2. The CDR3 is 17 amino acids. The junction had 11 bases not matched to a gene; V was cut back by 4 bases and J by 0 bases. CDR1 and CDR2 (germline): DFQATT, SNEGSKA (reference sequence). Written as DNA, the CDR3 is TGCAGTGCTACTCCTTTCGGGGGGTCCACGAACACCGGGGAGCTGTTTTTT. As protein: CSATPFGGSTNTGELFF.

The chain couples TRBV27 to TRBJ1-2, with 7 bases that match TRBD1. V shed 5 bases and J 7 bases; nucleotides not matched to a gene: 13. The CDR3 length is 15 residues. Germline assignment: CDR1 MNHEY and CDR2 SMNVEV (reference sequence). For the CDR3, the DNA is TGTGCCAGCAGTACCTACAGGGGTCCGTTTTCTGGCTACACCTTC. Translated: CASSTYRGPFSGYTF.

This sequence joins TRBV5-1 and TRBJ2-7, with a possible D match to TRBD1 (6 bases). This CDR3 is built from 14 residues. The germline V gene encodes CDR1 SGHRS and CDR2 YFSETQ. The ends were cut back, 2 bases at V and 0 bases at J, with 9 bases in the middle. The CDR3 here is CASSFGGHSYEQYF. The CDR3 coding sequence is TGCGCCAGCAGCTTTGGGGGCCACTCCTACGAGCAGTACTTC.

The chain has TRBV6-1 and TRBJ2-7; 8 bases match TRBD1. After removal of 7 bases from V and 2 bases from J, the junction contained 10 bases not matched to a gene. CDR3 length equals 15 residues. Germline-derived CDR1 and CDR2 are MNHNS and SASEGT. The CDR3 protein is CASTSPATGAYEQYF. DNA for the CDR3: TGTGCCAGCACCTCCCCGGCGACAGGGGCCTACGAGCAGTACTTC.

This clone was found a few times. The V gene is TRBV6-1, the J gene TRBJ2-7; 11 bases are a match to TRBD2. V shed 7 bases and J 5 bases; nucleotides not matched to a gene: 13. CDR3 length: 16 residues. The V gene's germline CDR1 is MNHNS and CDR2 SASEGT. CDR3 loop: CASTTGLADKGHEQYF. The CDR3 bases are TGTGCCAGCACCACGGGACTAGCGGATAAGGGCCACGAGCAGTACTTC.

The J gene is TRBJ1-6, the V gene TRBV6-1, with a possible D match to TRBD1 (5 bases). Trimming left V 2 bases short and J 11 bases short, with 10 bases between. This CDR3 contains 13 residues. Germline V gene sequence: CDR1 MNHNS, CDR2 SASEGT. The CDR3 region has the DNA TGTGCCAGCAGTGAAAGGGGCCTGGCACCCCTCCACTTT. This encodes CASSERGLAPLHF.

The rearrangement uses TRBV20-1 and TRBJ2-7, with a possible D match to TRBD2 (5 bases). Trimming removed 4 bases at V and 2 bases at J, with 12 bases between. The CDR3 has 13 amino acids. From germline, CDR1 is DFQATT and CDR2 SNEGSKA (reference sequence). CDR3 region: CSAKTPRAYEQYF. In DNA, the CDR3 is TGCAGTGCTAAGACGCCGAGGGCCTACGAGCAGTACTTC.

This chain connects TRBV24-1 to TRBJ2-2; D gene unclear. The germline V gene has CDR1 KGHDR and CDR2 SFDVKD. The germline V and J ends were trimmed by 0 bases and 9 bases, with 10 bases remaining between them. There are 14 residues in the CDR3. CDR3 DNA: TGTGCCACCAGTGATTTGAGGGAAACCAGGGAGCTGTTTTTT. It specifies CATSDLRETRELFF.

This clone was counted once. This rearrangement joins TRBV20-1 to TRBJ2-1, with 8 bases aligning to TRBD2. J lost 8 bases, V lost 5 bases, and 5 bases had no gene match. The CDR3 contains 12 residues. CDR1 is DFQATT and CDR2 is SNEGSKA in the germline V gene (reference sequence). The CDR3 region has the DNA TGCAGTGCTCATCGGGGGGGACATGAGCAGTTCTTC. Protein sequence: CSAHRGGHEQFF.

The chain uses TRBV5-1 and TRBJ2-7; perhaps TRBD2 as D (6 bases). The CDR3 is made up of 13 amino acids. Germline assignment: CDR1 SGHRS and CDR2 YFSETQ. The germline V and J ends were trimmed by 4 bases and 7 bases, with 15 bases remaining between them. CDR3 nucleotides: TGCGCCAGCAGCCCAGGGCGGGGAAATGAGCAGTACTTC. Amino acid sequence: CASSPGRGNEQYF.

The V and J genes are TRBV5-1 and TRBJ1-2; D possibly corresponds to TRBD1 (5 bases). This CDR3 region has 13 residues. Germline V gene data show CDR1 as SGHRS and CDR2 as YFSETQ. Trimming left V 1 base short and J 4 bases short, with 8 bases between. Here the CDR3 DNA reads TGCGCCAGCAGCTTGAGTGACAGCTATGGCTACACCTTC. Translation: CASSLSDSYGYTF.

The chain links TRBV6-1 to TRBJ2-5; 10 positions match TRBD1. With 7 bases clipped from V and 4 bases from J, the junction kept 9 bases outside the gene matches. CDR1 and CDR2 from the germline V gene are MNHNS and SASEGT. CDR3 length: 15 residues. The CDR3 region is CASTLGTGDGETQYF. The CDR3 bases are TGTGCCAGCACCCTCGGGACAGGGGACGGAGAGACCCAGTACTTC.

The rearrangement links TRBV6-4 to TRBJ2-1; 8 bases agree with TRBD2. CDR3 length: 15 residues. Germline CDR1 is MRHNA and CDR2 is SNTAGT. J was trimmed by 7 bases and V by 3 bases; bases with no gene match: 8. Written as DNA, the CDR3 is TGTGCCAGCAGTGAGGGAGATAGCGGGAATAATGAGCAGTTCTTC. It encodes CASSEGDSGNNEQFF.

This chain joins TRBV6-5 and TRBJ2-7; D is ambiguous. This CDR3 is built from 17 residues. Germline V gives CDR1 MNHEY, CDR2 SVGAGI. V dropped 2 bases and J dropped 0 bases, with 17 bases sitting between them. The CDR3 nucleotides read TGTGCCAGCAGTTACACACGCGCCTCCGGGCCCTCCTACGAGCAGTACTTC. It specifies CASSYTRASGPSYEQYF.